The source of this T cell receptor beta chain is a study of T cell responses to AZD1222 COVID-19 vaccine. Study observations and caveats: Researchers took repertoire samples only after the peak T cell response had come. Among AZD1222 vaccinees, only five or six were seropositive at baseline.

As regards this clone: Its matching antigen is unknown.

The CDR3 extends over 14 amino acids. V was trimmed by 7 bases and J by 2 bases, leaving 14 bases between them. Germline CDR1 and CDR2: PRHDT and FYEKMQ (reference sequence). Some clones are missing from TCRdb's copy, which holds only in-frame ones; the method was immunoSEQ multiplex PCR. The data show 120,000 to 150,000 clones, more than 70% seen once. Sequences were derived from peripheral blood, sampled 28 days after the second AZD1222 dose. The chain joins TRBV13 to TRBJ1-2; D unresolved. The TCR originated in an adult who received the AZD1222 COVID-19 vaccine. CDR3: CASTRESPNYGYTF. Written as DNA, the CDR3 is TGTGCCAGCACCCGGGAGAGCCCAAACTATGGCTACACCTTC.